This T cell receptor beta chain was sequenced during a study of blood T cell repertoires in COVID-19. Overall study context: Acute-phase and convalescent COVID-19 samples originated in the United States, Italy and Spain.

In the original processing: Cell counts per sample came from amplifying reference gene primers. Method: immunoSEQ multiplex PCR; TCRdb's copy keeps in-frame clones and lacks some. The DNA was the basis for D and trimming; V, J and clone size are from that table. The sample consists of fewer than 250,000 clones, 80% to 90% of them appearing once. The CDR3 covers 15 residues. The V segment lost 4 bases and the J segment 0 bases; nucleotides outside the gene matches: 6. The germline CDR1 and CDR2 sequences are SGHRS and YFSETQ. Those enrolled, adults aged about 18 to 95 years, came from 25 or so US areas. Cohort assignment relied on participant-reported clinical history.

This receptor was identified in a woman aged 45-59 years with acute COVID-19. The sample consisted of PBMCs or T cells enriched from blood (not recorded which). The gene calls are TRBV5-1 and TRBJ2-5; TRBD2 matches 7 bases. For the CDR3, the DNA is TGCGCCAGCAGCCCTCTGACTAGCTACCAAGAGACCCAGTACTTC. The encoded protein is CASSPLTSYQETQYF.